This record looks at one T cell receptor (beta chain) sequence and its context. Its antigen is as yet unknown. Donors gave around 9.3 milliliters of peripheral blood apiece. The data originate from a study of blood T cells in healthy people across ages. At the level of the study: Every two T cells gave about one barcoded beta molecule via template switching.

The authors ran a second PCR of about 7 to 11 cycles using a sample-barcoded 5' primer and a J-beta primer mix. A single record per CDR3 protein comes from TCRdb applying MiXCR to the 5' RACE reads. The sample includes around 400,000 distinct CDR3 sequences, 50% to 60% of them seen just once. Germline V gene sequence: CDR1 MDHEN, CDR2 SYDVKM. V lost 8 bases to trimming and J lost 6 bases; unmatched junction nucleotides: 5. The CDR3 is made up of 14 amino acids. Overall study findings and caveats: A roughly linear age-dependent decrease characterized TCR beta diversity per million T cells.

The genes are TRBV28 and TRBJ2-5; 14 bases align to TRBD2. The source material was blood. The TCR originated in a man in his 60s in good health. CDR3 coding DNA: TGTGCCAGCTCGGGACTAGCGGGAGTCAAGACCCAGTACTTC. Amino acid sequence: CASSGLAGVKTQYF.